This is a list of T cell receptor beta chains from one sample in a study of CD4 T cells in relation to SARS-CoV-2 and coronaviruses. The data were produced by immunoSEQ multiplex PCR, yet TCRdb's version contains in-frame clones alone and is incomplete. Of 30,000 to 45,000 clones listed, over 75% are singletons. Sequencing input: memory CD4+ T cells from PBMCs. The receptors originated from an adult with COVID-19. Each CDR3 is given with its conserved first and last residue. The D gene is left open where the match is weak.

j_call d_call v_call cdr3_aa
TRBJ1-4 NA TRBV13 CASSSREKGYEKLFF
TRBJ2-3 NA TRBV6-5 CASSQLSGGTDTQYF
TRBJ2-3 TRBD2 TRBV6-6 CASSYKRRGGQDTQYF
TRBJ2-3 TRBD2 TRBV6-1 CASSATSGGLTDTQYF
TRBJ1-5 TRBD1 TRBV27 CASSLRQGSGVLDQPQHF
TRBJ1-1 NA TRBV6-2/TRBV6-3 CASSKASGSTNTEAFF
TRBJ1-6 TRBD1 TRBV6-2/TRBV6-3 CASSYSRTGNNSPLHF
TRBJ2-7 NA TRBV19 CASSILGSSYEQYF
TRBJ2-5 TRBD1 TRBV7-3 CASSPGAGGETQYF
TRBJ2-7 NA TRBV7-2 CASSLGGPYEQYF
TRBJ2-5 NA TRBV4-1 CASSQDSLQETQYF
TRBJ2-3 TRBD2 TRBV28 CASSSPFSGEITDTQYF
TRBJ2-2 TRBD2 TRBV18 CASSPGTSGGELFF
TRBJ1-2 NA TRBV28 CASSGRSYGYTF
TRBJ2-2 TRBD1 TRBV3-1/TRBV3-2 CASSNPGQNTGELFF
TRBJ2-3 NA TRBV10-2 CARAAGTTDTQYF
TRBJ1-4 NA TRBV9 CASSVVGARGEKLFF
TRBJ2-3 TRBD2 TRBV2 CASKIAGGRVDTQYF
TRBJ2-1 NA TRBV4-2 CASSQVYGGAERHNEQFF
TRBJ2-5 NA TRBV5-4 CASSRAGTLGETQYF
TRBJ1-1 TRBD1 TRBV7-2 CASSLGAQGARRTEAFF
TRBJ2-3 NA TRBV5-4 CASSLRGADTQYF
TRBJ1-1 NA TRBV10-2 CASRAFQDRINTEAFF
TRBJ2-3 NA TRBV15 CATQQGTLTDTQYF
TRBJ1-5 NA TRBV9 CASSVGNGGNQPQHF
TRBJ2-1 TRBD2 TRBV2 CASSLTSVNEQFF
TRBJ1-2 NA TRBV6-5 CASTSEHGYTF
TRBJ2-5 TRBD2 TRBV28 CASRTSDQETQYF
TRBJ1-3 NA TRBV19 CASSTEGSGNTIYF
TRBJ2-7 NA TRBV29-1 CSVEAGIYEQYF
TRBJ2-1 NA TRBV7-9 CASSLVGIGYNEQFF
TRBJ2-3 TRBD1 TRBV11-2 CASSLRGQGTDTQYF
TRBJ2-7 NA TRBV7-8 CASSSAGYGFGYEQYF
TRBJ1-4 TRBD1 TRBV25-1 CASSVQQGAANEKLFF
TRBJ2-7 NA TRBV4-2 CASSQGALQYEQYF
TRBJ1-5 NA TRBV2 CASMAGNQPQHF
TRBJ2-2 TRBD1 TRBV25-1 CASSGYRRDRGRTGELFF
TRBJ1-4 TRBD1 TRBV5-1 CASSFQGQGNEKLFF
TRBJ2-2 NA TRBV5-1 CASSLSGNTGELFF
TRBJ2-5 TRBD2 TRBV4-2 CASSRGLAGGRASRQETQYF
TRBJ2-5 TRBD2 TRBV5-1 CASSKWTSGGAIETQYF
TRBJ1-1 NA TRBV28 CASSLPGRRTEAFF
TRBJ1-4 NA TRBV28 CASSPRPNNEKLFF
TRBJ1-2 TRBD1 TRBV18 CASSTGGAGGPGRDGYTF
TRBJ2-3 NA TRBV30 CAWTGGHNEQYF
TRBJ2-1 TRBD2 TRBV7-2 CASSLVGGGANEQFF
TRBJ2-2 NA TRBV7-9 CASSFFGASGELFF
TRBJ1-5 NA TRBV28 CASSLGVDRFSSNQPQHF
TRBJ2-7 TRBD2 TRBV18 CASSPVGTRLYEQYF
TRBJ2-3 TRBD2 TRBV5-1 CASSLVPSGADTQYF
TRBJ2-7 TRBD2 TRBV6-2/TRBV6-3 CASSSGLDRSYEQYF
TRBJ2-7 NA TRBV19 CAIYYEQYF
TRBJ1-1 TRBD1 TRBV5-6 CASSSYRDRGLIEAFF
TRBJ2-7 NA TRBV3-1/TRBV3-2 CASSQDRAYPRPRF
TRBJ2-7 NA TRBV4-1 CASSQVQGSSYEQYF
TRBJ1-4 NA TRBV29-1 CSVVLGGRKLFF
TRBJ2-3 TRBD1 TRBV7-2 CASRRTGGVDTQYF